This TCR beta chain was sequenced for a study of shared clonotypes between healthy human individuals. On the study more broadly: CD4 naive cells filled three plates per donor, CD4 memory three, CD8 naive two and CD8 memory one.

Broader study findings: Unshared clonotypes carried lower generation probabilities than those common to all four donors. Blood was the sole source, and tissue repertoires probably differ.

Trimming removed 6 bases from V and 4 bases from J, with 15 bases in between. The CDR3 sequence is 14 residues long. Germline loops: CDR1 MDHEN, CDR2 SYDVKM. For every subset, genomic DNA was evenly distributed across several immunoSEQ plates. Sequencing used immunoSEQ multiplex PCR; TCRdb keeps in-frame clones, though not all of them. The sample shows about 340,000 clones, more than 60% of them seen only once. A remark on this clone: The antigen is unknown.

The clonotype originates from a man younger than 40 in good health. The chain couples TRBV28 to TRBJ1-2; maybe TRBD1 (5 bases). Source material: memory CD4+ T cells sorted from blood. Documented subset: CD45RA-negative fraction. Here the CDR3 reads CASRASGGGYGYTF. The DNA of the CDR3 is TGTGCCAGCAGAGCCTCTGGGGGAGGCTATGGCTACACCTTC.